This is a list of T cell receptor beta chains from one sample in a study of spatial heterogeneity in lung cancer. One entry per CDR3 protein, called by TCRdb with MiXCR from the 5' RACE reads. The data show some 22,000 distinct CDR3 sequences, 4.7% seen once. Material: PBMCs, obtained at surgery. All receptors come from a male donor with early-stage non-small cell lung cancer. CDR3s include the opening cysteine and the closing phenylalanine or tryptophan. D genes are given only for firm matches. Not all rows give a size; the values are once, few, many and, for expanded clones, a class.

clone_size: many; cdr3_length: 13; d_call: TRBD2; j_call: TRBJ2-1; v_call: TRBV20-1; cdr3_nt: TGCAGTGCGGCAGCGGGAGGGCCGGATGAGCAGTTCTTC; cdr3_aa: CSAAAGGPDEQFF
clone_size: many; cdr3_length: 15; d_call: -; j_call: TRBJ2-1; v_call: TRBV12-3/TRBV12-4; cdr3_nt: TGTGCCAGCAGTCCGTCCTCGACTAGATATGGTGAGCAGTTCTTC; cdr3_aa: CASSPSSTRYGEQFF
clone_size: many; cdr3_length: 14; d_call: TRBD1; j_call: TRBJ1-2; v_call: TRBV20-1; cdr3_nt: TGCAGTGTCGAACCACCGACAGGGGGAGGCCGCTACACCTTC; cdr3_aa: CSVEPPTGGGRYTF
clone_size: many; cdr3_length: 13; d_call: -; j_call: TRBJ2-2; v_call: TRBV19; cdr3_nt: TGTGCCAGTAGTATAGCTAGCACCGGGGAGCTGTTTTTT; cdr3_aa: CASSIASTGELFF
clone_size: many; cdr3_length: 14; d_call: -; j_call: TRBJ2-1; v_call: TRBV21-1; cdr3_nt: TGTGCCAGCAGCAAACTGCTAGGGTACAATGAGCAGTTCTTC; cdr3_aa: CASSKLLGYNEQFF
clone_size: medium-sized; cdr3_length: 14; d_call: TRBD2; j_call: TRBJ2-5; v_call: TRBV7-2; cdr3_nt: TGTGCCAGCGGTCCGGGACTACCAACGGAGACCCAGTACTTC; cdr3_aa: CASGPGLPTETQYF
clone_size: many; cdr3_length: 15; d_call: TRBD1; j_call: TRBJ2-4; v_call: TRBV20-1; cdr3_nt: TGCAGTGCGCTATCAGGGGGATCGGCCAAAAACATTCAGTACTTC; cdr3_aa: CSALSGGSAKNIQYF
clone_size: -; cdr3_length: 17; d_call: -; j_call: TRBJ2-3; v_call: TRBV12-2; cdr3_nt: TGTGCAAGTCGCTTAACGGTCACCAACGGGATCACAGATACGCAGTATTTT; cdr3_aa: CASRLTVTNGITDTQYF
clone_size: many; cdr3_length: 12; d_call: -; j_call: TRBJ2-7; v_call: TRBV6-5; cdr3_nt: TGTGCCAGCAGTGGCTCCTCCTACGAGCAGTACTTC; cdr3_aa: CASSGSSYEQYF
clone_size: few; cdr3_length: 16; d_call: -; j_call: TRBJ2-6; v_call: TRBV6-5; cdr3_nt: TGTGCCAGCAGAGCTCAGGGACTCTCTGGGGCCAACGTCCTGACTTTC; cdr3_aa: CASRAQGLSGANVLTF
clone_size: many; cdr3_length: 14; d_call: TRBD1; j_call: TRBJ1-1; v_call: TRBV7-9; cdr3_nt: TGTGCCACCCTACAGGGGGATGGAAACACTGAAGCTTTCTTT; cdr3_aa: CATLQGDGNTEAFF
clone_size: -; cdr3_length: 12; d_call: -; j_call: TRBJ2-3; v_call: TRBV3-1; cdr3_nt: TGTGCCAGCAGTATCAGCACAGATACGCAGTATTTT; cdr3_aa: CASSISTDTQYF
clone_size: many; cdr3_length: 15; d_call: -; j_call: TRBJ2-3; v_call: TRBV7-2; cdr3_nt: TGTGCCAGCAGCTTAGTGTCGGGACTCACAGATACGCAGTATTTT; cdr3_aa: CASSLVSGLTDTQYF
clone_size: many; cdr3_length: 15; d_call: TRBD1; j_call: TRBJ1-5; v_call: TRBV12-3/TRBV12-4; cdr3_nt: TGTGCCAGCAGTTTAACAGGGGGTGGCAATCAGCCCCAGCATTTT; cdr3_aa: CASSLTGGGNQPQHF
clone_size: many; cdr3_length: 14; d_call: -; j_call: TRBJ2-1; v_call: TRBV6-1; cdr3_nt: TGTGCCAGCATTGAGGGAGGCTCCTACAATGAGCAGTTCTTC; cdr3_aa: CASIEGGSYNEQFF
clone_size: medium-sized; cdr3_length: 18; d_call: TRBD2; j_call: TRBJ2-1; v_call: TRBV28; cdr3_nt: TGTGCCAGCAGAAGTCTGGCGTCGGGACTAGCGGGTCCGAACGAGCAGTTCTTC; cdr3_aa: CASRSLASGLAGPNEQFF
clone_size: medium-sized; cdr3_length: 11; d_call: -; j_call: TRBJ2-1; v_call: TRBV7-2; cdr3_nt: TGTGCCAGCAGCTTGATGATTGAGCAGTTCTTC; cdr3_aa: CASSLMIEQFF
clone_size: many; cdr3_length: 18; d_call: TRBD1; j_call: TRBJ2-6; v_call: TRBV28; cdr3_nt: TGTGCCAGCAGCACCCAGACAGGGGGAATCTCTGGGGCCAACGTCCTGACTTTC; cdr3_aa: CASSTQTGGISGANVLTF
clone_size: many; cdr3_length: 15; d_call: TRBD1; j_call: TRBJ2-1; v_call: TRBV12-3/TRBV12-4; cdr3_nt: TGTGCCAGCAGTTTAGGGACAGGGGGTTACAATGAGCAGTTCTTC; cdr3_aa: CASSLGTGGYNEQFF
clone_size: many; cdr3_length: 15; d_call: -; j_call: TRBJ2-6; v_call: TRBV19; cdr3_nt: TGTGCCAGTAGTATACGGGGCTCTGGGGCCAACGTCCTGACTTTC; cdr3_aa: CASSIRGSGANVLTF
clone_size: many; cdr3_length: 14; d_call: -; j_call: TRBJ2-7; v_call: TRBV7-2; cdr3_nt: TGTGCCAGCAGCTTAGGGAGTACATGGGCCGAGCAGTACTTC; cdr3_aa: CASSLGSTWAEQYF
clone_size: many; cdr3_length: 18; d_call: TRBD2; j_call: TRBJ2-3; v_call: TRBV4-2; cdr3_nt: TGTGCCAGCAGCCAACTCAGCGGGGGCTCGGTCGGCACAGATACGCAGTATTTT; cdr3_aa: CASSQLSGGSVGTDTQYF
clone_size: many; cdr3_length: 14; d_call: -; j_call: TRBJ2-2; v_call: TRBV12-3/TRBV12-4; cdr3_nt: TGTGCCAGCAGGAGGACAGAGGGGACCGGGGAGCTGTTTTTT; cdr3_aa: CASRRTEGTGELFF
clone_size: few; cdr3_length: 15; d_call: TRBD1; j_call: TRBJ2-3; v_call: TRBV30; cdr3_nt: TGTGCCTGGAGTACCGGGACAGGGTTTACAGATACGCAGTATTTT; cdr3_aa: CAWSTGTGFTDTQYF
clone_size: many; cdr3_length: 14; d_call: TRBD2; j_call: TRBJ2-4; v_call: TRBV27; cdr3_nt: TGTGCCAGCAGTATAGCGGGGGGGCTAAACATTCAGTACTTC; cdr3_aa: CASSIAGGLNIQYF
clone_size: many; cdr3_length: 14; d_call: -; j_call: TRBJ1-4; v_call: TRBV7-9; cdr3_nt: TGTGCCAGCAGCTTAACGACAGCTAATGAAAAACTGTTTTTT; cdr3_aa: CASSLTTANEKLFF
clone_size: many; cdr3_length: 14; d_call: -; j_call: TRBJ2-1; v_call: TRBV5-1; cdr3_nt: TGCGCCAGCAGCTTGGGCCCCACCGGTAATGAGCAGTTCTTC; cdr3_aa: CASSLGPTGNEQFF
clone_size: many; cdr3_length: 15; d_call: -; j_call: TRBJ1-1; v_call: TRBV7-9; cdr3_nt: TGTGCCAGCAGCGTCAGGGGTTCACGGGACACTGAAGCTTTCTTT; cdr3_aa: CASSVRGSRDTEAFF
clone_size: many; cdr3_length: 16; d_call: TRBD2; j_call: TRBJ2-5; v_call: TRBV28; cdr3_nt: TGTGCCAGCACTTCTCGGACTAGCGGGAACCAAGAGACCCAGTACTTC; cdr3_aa: CASTSRTSGNQETQYF
clone_size: many; cdr3_length: 14; d_call: -; j_call: TRBJ2-5; v_call: TRBV7-2; cdr3_nt: TGTGCCAGCAGCTCGTCAGTGACCCAAGAGACCCAGTACTTC; cdr3_aa: CASSSSVTQETQYF
clone_size: many; cdr3_length: 15; d_call: TRBD1; j_call: TRBJ2-5; v_call: TRBV19; cdr3_nt: TGTGCCAGTAGTATTGGGGACAGGGGAAGGCGGACCCAGTACTTC; cdr3_aa: CASSIGDRGRRTQYF
clone_size: many; cdr3_length: 15; d_call: TRBD2; j_call: TRBJ2-5; v_call: TRBV28; cdr3_nt: TGTGCCAGCAGTCCAAACGGGGGGGCCCAAGAGACCCAGTACTTC; cdr3_aa: CASSPNGGAQETQYF
clone_size: many; cdr3_length: 15; d_call: TRBD1; j_call: TRBJ2-7; v_call: TRBV30; cdr3_nt: TGTGCCTGGGCAACGGGACAGCCGAAGACCTACGAGCAGTACTTC; cdr3_aa: CAWATGQPKTYEQYF
clone_size: few; cdr3_length: 13; d_call: -; j_call: TRBJ1-5; v_call: TRBV10-3; cdr3_nt: TGTGCCATCAGTGAGGTGTGGAATCAGCCCCAGCATTTT; cdr3_aa: CAISEVWNQPQHF
clone_size: many; cdr3_length: 12; d_call: -; j_call: TRBJ1-1; v_call: TRBV12-3/TRBV12-4; cdr3_nt: TGTGCCAGCAGTTTTCGGAGCACTGAAGCTTTCTTT; cdr3_aa: CASSFRSTEAFF
clone_size: many; cdr3_length: 12; d_call: -; j_call: TRBJ2-7; v_call: TRBV12-3/TRBV12-4; cdr3_nt: TGTGCCAGCAGTTTTCAGGGGCTGGAGCAGTACTTC; cdr3_aa: CASSFQGLEQYF
clone_size: many; cdr3_length: 13; d_call: -; j_call: TRBJ2-7; v_call: TRBV29-1; cdr3_nt: TGCAGCGTTGGTTCAGGCATTGCCTACGAGCAGTACTTC; cdr3_aa: CSVGSGIAYEQYF
clone_size: many; cdr3_length: 13; d_call: -; j_call: TRBJ1-2; v_call: TRBV12-3/TRBV12-4; cdr3_nt: TGTGCCAGCAGGGGGGATGTTAACTATGGCTACACCTTC; cdr3_aa: CASRGDVNYGYTF
clone_size: many; cdr3_length: 15; d_call: TRBD1; j_call: TRBJ2-2; v_call: TRBV5-4; cdr3_nt: TGTGCCAGCAGCCAAAGGACAGGCAACACCGGGGAGCTGTTTTTT; cdr3_aa: CASSQRTGNTGELFF
clone_size: medium-sized; cdr3_length: 17; d_call: TRBD1; j_call: TRBJ1-6; v_call: TRBV6-5; cdr3_nt: TGTGCCAGCAGTTACTCCGGTGTGACAGGGACGGATTCACCCCTCCACTTT; cdr3_aa: CASSYSGVTGTDSPLHF
clone_size: many; cdr3_length: 15; d_call: TRBD2; j_call: TRBJ2-7; v_call: TRBV28; cdr3_nt: TGTGCCAGCAGTAACCCTAGCGGGAGCTCCTACGAGCAGTACTTC; cdr3_aa: CASSNPSGSSYEQYF
clone_size: many; cdr3_length: 14; d_call: TRBD1; j_call: TRBJ2-7; v_call: TRBV19; cdr3_nt: TGTGCCAGTAGGACCGGGACAGGGAGCTACGAGCAGTACTTC; cdr3_aa: CASRTGTGSYEQYF